This T cell receptor (beta chain) was sequenced for a study of lymphopenia after photon versus proton radiotherapy. General study findings and limits: Only patients who died were analyzed for survival; proton advantage is unproven. Under photons, naive T cells and diversity fell while effector/memory populations rose. Post-nadir TCR diversity decline inversely tracked overall survival among those who died. After lymphocyte nadir, photon-treated repertoires showed oligoclonal expansion, especially CD8+ Temra.

About this clone itself: Its matching antigen is unknown.

Assay: immunoSEQ multiplex PCR; the TCRdb copy retains only in-frame clones and omits some. Of about 53,000 clones listed, around 82% are singletons. The sample consisted of peripheral blood, taken from a patient treated with photon-based radiotherapy. The TCR originated in a man in his forties or fifties with gastric cancer.

For the CDR3, the DNA is TGCGCCAGGAAGGAGAGCTCCGGGTACGAGCAGTACTTC. It is translated as CARKESSGYEQYF. J is TRBJ2-7 and V is TRBV10-1; no definite D call. Trimming left V 9 bases short and J 4 bases short, with 16 bases between. Per germline, CDR1 WNHNN and CDR2 SYGVQD (reference sequence). There are 13 residues in the CDR3.